The 10 T cell receptor beta chains reported below all come from one sample, sequenced in a study of T and B cells in COVID-19 patients. From blood, roughly 220-550 ng of genomic DNA served as TRB template. BIOMED2 TRB-A/B primer pools were used in multiplex TRB PCR. In TCRdb, the multiplex PCR reads were re-called with MiXCR into one record per CDR3 protein. The table lists 20,000 to 25,000 distinct CDR3 sequences, approximately 29% of them singletons, with over 2% in the top ten. The sequencing input was blood. Receptors originate from a human donor who had recovered from COVID-19.

This clonotype was detected many times. The chain couples TRBV11-3 to TRBJ1-1; D perhaps matches TRBD1 (6 bases). V was pared by 5 bases and J by 11 bases, with 27 bases between. The CDR3 is 16 amino acids. Germline loops: CDR1 SGHNT, CDR2 YENEEA. CDR3 in amino acids: CASSHLNPGTPLSAFF. The CDR3 coding sequence is TGTGCCAGCAGCCACCTCAACCCCGGGACACCTCTTTCTGCTTTCTTT.

This clonotype was picked up a small number of times. The CDR3 sequence: CASSEKAGGANIQYF. The CDR3 DNA reads as TGTGCCAGCAGTGAAAAGGCGGGGGGGGCGAACATTCAGTACTTC. The chain employs TRBV6-1 and TRBJ2-4; 9 nucleotides agree with TRBD2. The junction had 6 bases not matched to a gene; V was cut back by 2 bases and J by 7 bases. Germline CDR1 MNHNS, CDR2 SASEGT. The CDR3 has 15 residues.

V gene TRBV11-3 combines with J gene TRBJ2-3; D remains unclear. The CDR3 spans 13 residues. V shed 8 bases and J shed 0 bases, with 9 bases lying between them. From germline, CDR1 is SGHNT and CDR2 YENEEA. CDR3 DNA sequence: TGTGCCAGCCACGGCCTTAGCACAGATACGCAGTATTTT. Translating it yields CASHGLSTDTQYF.

The rearrangement uses TRBV12-3 or TRBV12-4 and TRBJ1-2; the D gene is possibly TRBD1 (6 bases). The CDR3 spans 15 residues. Between the trimmed V and J ends, which lost 5 bases and 5 bases, there was a span of 18 bases. The CDR3 is CASSGGGSNQYGYTF. The CDR3 DNA sequence: TGTGCCAGCAGTGGGGGGGGCAGTAACCAGTATGGCTACACCTTC.

This clonotype was detected only a few times. The chain couples TRBV18 to TRBJ1-4; D remains unclear. Germline CDR1 KGHSH, CDR2 LQKENI. V was pared by 3 bases and J by 4 bases, with 9 bases between. The CDR3 covers 14 residues. CDR3: CASSPQNSNEKLFF. The CDR3 bases are TGTGCCAGCTCACCGCAGAATAGTAATGAAAAACTGTTTTTT.

The CDR3 here is CASSLNLLAGGTQETQYF. The CDR3 DNA follows: TGTGCCAGCAGTCTGAACCTTCTAGCGGGGGGAACCCAAGAGACCCAGTACTTC. The gene calls are TRBV28 and TRBJ2-5, with 11 bases fitting TRBD2. Germline CDR1 and CDR2: MDHEN and SYDVKM. Germline trimming cut 5 bases from V and 1 base from J; bases unmatched to any gene: 12. This CDR3 has 18 residues.

This clonotype is judged medium-sized. The rearrangement uses TRBV6-5 and TRBJ2-2, with unresolved D. The germline V gene encodes CDR1 MNHEY and CDR2 SVGAGI. V lost 4 bases, J lost 4 bases, and 7 bases lay in between. The CDR3 sequence is 13 residues long. The CDR3 sequence: CASSFASTGELFF. CDR3 DNA: TGTGCCAGCAGTTTCGCGAGCACCGGGGAGCTGTTTTTT.

V usage is TRBV12-3 or TRBV12-4 and J usage is TRBJ1-2, with unresolved D. CDR3 length equals 12 residues. Trimming pared 1 base from V and 7 bases from J, leaving 7 bases between. Written as DNA, the CDR3 is TGTGCCAGCAGTTTAGAGAGCCGTGGCTACACCTTC. This translates into CASSLESRGYTF.

The sample holds a few counts of this clonotype. The chain uses TRBV6-5 and TRBJ1-1; 9 nucleotides agree with TRBD1. The V gene's germline CDR1 is MNHEY and CDR2 SVGAGI. The CDR3 length is 13 residues. V lost 5 bases to trimming and J lost 3 bases; unmatched junction nucleotides: 1. CDR3 nucleotide sequence: TGTGCCAGCAGTCGGGACAGGGACACTGAAGCTTTCTTT. Protein: CASSRDRDTEAFF.

Turning to this clonotype: Germline is not matched at one junction end, which may reflect a read error. The chain couples TRBV5-1 to TRBJ2-3; D remains ambiguous. CDR1 and CDR2 (germline): SGHRS, YFSETQ. This CDR3 spans 14 amino acids. DNA for the CDR3: TGTGCCAGCAGCCAACAGTCCGGCACAGATACGCAGTATTTT. It specifies CASSQQSGTDTQYF. Full variable domain (missing parts from reference TRBV5-1 and TRBJ2-3): KAGVTQTPRYLIKTRGQQVTLSCSPISGHRSVSWYQQTPGQGLQFLFEYFSETQRNKGNFPGRFSGRQFSNSRSEMNVSTLELGDSALYLCASSQQSGTDTQYFGPGTRLTVL.